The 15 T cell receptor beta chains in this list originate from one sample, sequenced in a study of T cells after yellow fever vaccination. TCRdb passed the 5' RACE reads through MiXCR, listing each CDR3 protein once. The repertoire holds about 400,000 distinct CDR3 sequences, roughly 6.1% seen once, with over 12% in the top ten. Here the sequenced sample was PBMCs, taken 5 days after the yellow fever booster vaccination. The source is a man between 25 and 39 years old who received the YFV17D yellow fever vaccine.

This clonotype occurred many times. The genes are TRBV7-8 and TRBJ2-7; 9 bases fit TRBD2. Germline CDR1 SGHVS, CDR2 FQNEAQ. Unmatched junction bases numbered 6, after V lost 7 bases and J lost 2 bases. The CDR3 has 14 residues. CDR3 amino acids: CASTEAGGPYEQYF. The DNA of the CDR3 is TGTGCCAGCACCGAGGCGGGAGGGCCCTACGAGCAGTACTTC.

The CDR3 sequence: CSVVGTASYSYNEQFF. In nucleotides, the CDR3 is TGCAGCGTTGTCGGGACAGCCTCCTACTCCTACAATGAGCAGTTCTTC. The chain employs TRBV29-1 and TRBJ2-1; 7 nucleotides agree with TRBD1. Per the germline V gene, CDR1 is SQVTM and CDR2 is ANQGSEA. V lost 4 bases and J lost 0; bases outside the gene matches: 9. The length of the CDR3 is 16 residues.

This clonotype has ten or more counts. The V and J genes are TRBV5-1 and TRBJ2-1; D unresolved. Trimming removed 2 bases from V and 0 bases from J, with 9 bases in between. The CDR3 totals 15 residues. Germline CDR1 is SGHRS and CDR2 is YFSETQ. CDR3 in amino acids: CASSFQANSYNEQFF. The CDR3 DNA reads TGCGCCAGCAGCTTTCAAGCGAACTCCTACAATGAGCAGTTCTTC. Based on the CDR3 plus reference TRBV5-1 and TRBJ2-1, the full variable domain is KAGVTQTPRYLIKTRGQQVTLSCSPISGHRSVSWYQQTPGQGLQFLFEYFSETQRNKGNFPGRFSGRQFSNSRSEMNVSTLELGDSALYLCASSFQANSYNEQFFGPGTRLTVL.

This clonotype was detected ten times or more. The CDR3 coding sequence is TGCAGCGTTGTAACAGGGATCGGAACCACTGAAGCTTTCTTT. It codes for CSVVTGIGTTEAFF. This rearrangement joins TRBV29-1 to TRBJ1-1; perhaps TRBD1 as D (6 bases). The germline CDR1 and CDR2 sequences are SQVTM and ANQGSEA. There are 14 residues in the CDR3. The ends were cut back, 4 bases at V and 4 bases at J, with 16 bases in the middle.

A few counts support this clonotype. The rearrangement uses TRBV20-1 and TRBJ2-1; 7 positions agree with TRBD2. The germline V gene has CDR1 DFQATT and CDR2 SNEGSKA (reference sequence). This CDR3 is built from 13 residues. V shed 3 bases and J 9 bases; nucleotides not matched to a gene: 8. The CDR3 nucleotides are TGCAGTGCTAGTGAGGTAGTAGCGGGTGAGCAGTTCTTC. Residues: CSASEVVAGEQFF.

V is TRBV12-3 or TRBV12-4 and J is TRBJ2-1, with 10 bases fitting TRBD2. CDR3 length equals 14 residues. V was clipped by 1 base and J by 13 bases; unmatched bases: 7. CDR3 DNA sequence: TGTGCCAGCAGTTTAGGAGCCCCTAGCGGGAGTCAGTTCTTC. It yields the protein CASSLGAPSGSQFF.

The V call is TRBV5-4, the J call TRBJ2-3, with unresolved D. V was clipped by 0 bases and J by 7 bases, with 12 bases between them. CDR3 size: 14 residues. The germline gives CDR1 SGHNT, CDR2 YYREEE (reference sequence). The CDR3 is CASSLGEVGNTQYF. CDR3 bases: TGTGCCAGCAGCTTGGGAGAAGTTGGAAATACGCAGTATTTT.

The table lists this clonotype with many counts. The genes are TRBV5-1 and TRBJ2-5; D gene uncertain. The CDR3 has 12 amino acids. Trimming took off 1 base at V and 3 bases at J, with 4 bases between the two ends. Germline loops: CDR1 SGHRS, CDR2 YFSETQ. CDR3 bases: TGCGCCAGCAGCTTGAGAGAAGAGACCCAGTACTTC. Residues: CASSLREETQYF.

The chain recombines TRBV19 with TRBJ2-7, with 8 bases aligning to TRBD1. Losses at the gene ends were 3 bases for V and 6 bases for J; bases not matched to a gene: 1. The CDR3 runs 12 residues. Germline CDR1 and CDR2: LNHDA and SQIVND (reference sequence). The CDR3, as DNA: TGTGCCAGTAGTATCGACAGGGGCGAGCAGTACTTC. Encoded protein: CASSIDRGEQYF.

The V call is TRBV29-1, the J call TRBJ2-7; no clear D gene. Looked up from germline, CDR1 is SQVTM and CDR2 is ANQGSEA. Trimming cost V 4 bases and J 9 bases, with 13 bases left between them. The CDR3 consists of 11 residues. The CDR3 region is CSVARSSVQYF. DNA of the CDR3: TGCAGCGTTGCACGGTCCAGCGTGCAGTACTTC.

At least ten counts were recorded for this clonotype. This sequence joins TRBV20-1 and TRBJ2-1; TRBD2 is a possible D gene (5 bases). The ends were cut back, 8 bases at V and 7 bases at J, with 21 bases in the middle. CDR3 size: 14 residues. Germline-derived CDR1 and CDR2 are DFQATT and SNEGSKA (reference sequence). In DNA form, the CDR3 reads TGCAGTCCAGAAGAGCGGCAGAGTCATAATGAGCAGTTCTTC. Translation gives CSPEERQSHNEQFF.

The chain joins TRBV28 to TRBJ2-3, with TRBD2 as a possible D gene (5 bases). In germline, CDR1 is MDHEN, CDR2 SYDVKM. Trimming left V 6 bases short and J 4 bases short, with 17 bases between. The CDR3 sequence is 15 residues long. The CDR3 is CASRPLHLRADTQYF. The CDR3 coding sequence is TGTGCCAGCAGACCCCTCCATCTGCGGGCAGATACGCAGTATTTT.

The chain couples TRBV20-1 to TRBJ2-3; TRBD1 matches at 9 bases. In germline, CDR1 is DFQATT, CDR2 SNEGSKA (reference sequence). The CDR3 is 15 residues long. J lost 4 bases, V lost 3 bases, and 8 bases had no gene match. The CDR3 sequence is CSASPGQGSSDTQYF. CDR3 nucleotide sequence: TGCAGTGCTAGCCCGGGACAGGGATCTTCAGATACGCAGTATTTT.

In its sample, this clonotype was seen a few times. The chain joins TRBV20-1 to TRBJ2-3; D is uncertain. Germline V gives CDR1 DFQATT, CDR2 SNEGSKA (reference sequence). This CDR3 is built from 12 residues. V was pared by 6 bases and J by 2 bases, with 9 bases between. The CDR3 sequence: CSADGNTDTQYF. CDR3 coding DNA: TGCAGTGCGGATGGTAACACAGATACGCAGTATTTT.

The chain's CDR3 is CASSDSRGANSPLHF. CDR3 nucleotide sequence: TGTGCCAGCAGTGACTCTCGAGGGGCAAATTCACCCCTCCACTTT. V and J are TRBV2 and TRBJ1-6, with D possibly being TRBD1 (5 bases). This CDR3 spans 15 amino acids. V dropped 3 bases and J dropped 7 bases, with 13 bases sitting between them. CDR1 SNHLY and CDR2 FYNNEI come from the germline V gene.